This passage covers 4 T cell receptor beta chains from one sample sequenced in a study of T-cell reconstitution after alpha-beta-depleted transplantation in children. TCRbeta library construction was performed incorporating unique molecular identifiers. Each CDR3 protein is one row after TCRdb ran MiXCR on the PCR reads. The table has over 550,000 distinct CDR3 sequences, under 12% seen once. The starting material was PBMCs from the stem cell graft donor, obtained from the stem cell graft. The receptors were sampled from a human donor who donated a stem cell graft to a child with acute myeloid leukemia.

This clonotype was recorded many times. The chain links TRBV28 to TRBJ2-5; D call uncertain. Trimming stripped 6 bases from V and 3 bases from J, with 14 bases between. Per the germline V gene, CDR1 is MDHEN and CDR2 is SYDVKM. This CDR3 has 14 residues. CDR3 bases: TGTGCCAGCAGCCCTTCAGGACGGGAAGAGACCCAGTACTTC. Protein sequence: CASSPSGREETQYF.

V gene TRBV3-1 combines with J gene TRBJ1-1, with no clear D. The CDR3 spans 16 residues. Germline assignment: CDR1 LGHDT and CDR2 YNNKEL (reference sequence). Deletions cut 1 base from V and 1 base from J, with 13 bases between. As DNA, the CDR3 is TGTGCCAGCAGCCAAGTCGGTGGAGGACCGAACACTGAAGCTTTCTTT. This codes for CASSQVGGGPNTEAFF.

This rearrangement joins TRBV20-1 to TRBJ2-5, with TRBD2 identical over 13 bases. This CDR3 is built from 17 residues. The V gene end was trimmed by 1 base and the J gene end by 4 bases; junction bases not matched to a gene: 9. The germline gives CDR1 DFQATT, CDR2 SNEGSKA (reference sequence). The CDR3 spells CSARGHRGLAGAETQYF. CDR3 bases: TGCAGTGCTAGAGGTCACCGCGGACTAGCGGGAGCAGAGACCCAGTACTTC.

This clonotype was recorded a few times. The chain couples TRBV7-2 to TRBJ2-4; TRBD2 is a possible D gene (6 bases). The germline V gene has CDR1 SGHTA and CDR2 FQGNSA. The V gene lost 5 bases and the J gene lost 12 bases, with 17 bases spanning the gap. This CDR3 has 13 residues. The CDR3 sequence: CASSPPRRGSQYF. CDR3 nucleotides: TGTGCCAGCAGCCCGCCTAGGCGGGGATCTCAGTACTTC.